This T cell receptor beta chain is from a study of blood T cells in healthy people across ages (dated by TCRdb to between 2014 and 2017). Regarding the study in general: In model experiments, roughly one uniquely barcoded TCR beta cDNA molecule per two T cells was captured by template switching. To track age-related changes in TCR beta repertoire diversity, the study relied on deep sequencing normalized with unique cDNA molecular identifiers. The donors were divided into four age groups: young (average 16 years), middle-aged (around 37), aged (around 59) and long-lived (roughly 86). To avoid experimental bias, donors of different ages were randomly spread across the sequencing lanes. For two donors (one aged 18 to 29 and one aged 80 or older), the study analyzed two additional independent replicas of 1 million unique cDNA reads from the same blood draw.

The study at large found these results: As age increased, observed TCR beta diversity per million T cells dropped in a roughly linear way, and a significant reduction was already evident by age 40. Compared with the aged group, more naive CD4+ T cells, fewer expanded clones and increased TCR diversity were shown by the long-lived group, suggesting age selection. Observed TCR beta diversity correlated strongly with the percentage of naive T cells measured by flow cytometry. Conclusive comparison of naive and antigen-experienced compartments was prevented by the profiling of bulk unsorted PBMCs. Total diversity estimates from one million sequenced T cells were considered lower bounds and underestimates. The CMV infection status of donors was not known, potentially confounding age-related changes in expanded clonotypes.

The method behind the library was 5' RACE. The data were produced on an Illumina HiSeq 2500. A second PCR of about 7 to 12 cycles was run with a J-beta primer mix and a sample-barcoded 5' primer. A template-switch 5' adaptor carrying 12 random nucleotides introduced a unique molecular identifier onto each TCR beta cDNA molecule. Each sample yielded at least 2.5 million CDR3-containing paired-end reads. All of the RNA was converted into first-strand cDNA using the Mint cDNA synthesis kit, with a TRBC-specific oligonucleotide serving as the primer. All cDNA was treated with uracil-DNA glycosylase and then went through a first 18-cycle PCR with the universal primers M1SS and BC2_uni_R. In the paper's pipeline: For normalization, 1 million high-quality reads were randomly selected from each sample, with every read carrying a distinct molecular identifier. Reads with shared molecular identifiers were discarded instead of being binned into consensus sequences. MiTCR, set to a Q25 quality threshold and the strictest error-elimination algorithm, was used for CDR3 identification, clonotype clustering and error correction. A nonparametric unseen species model with Euler transformation was used to estimate a lower bound on total TCR beta diversity. Using fastp at Q25 and MiXCR, TCRdb reprocessed the public reads and kept productive beta chains. Rows with a matching CDR3 protein are joined into one entry that keeps the most common DNA and genes. TCRdb, not the original authors, processed these V and J calls. The sample profile shows just under 750,000 distinct CDR3 sequences; about 20% of them were found once. The ten largest clones represent around a fifth of the sample.

Via the germline V gene, CDR1 is SGHTA and CDR2 FQGNSA. Trimming removed 5 bases from V and 2 bases from J, leaving 16 bases between the germline ends. From the cysteine through the phenylalanine, the CDR3 covers 16 amino acids. The sequence is cut down to CDR3 DNA, 48 bases in frame from base 1. As concerns this clonotype: There is no known antigen for this receptor. One base away there is no much larger clone; base qualities are not given.

Donors were about 36 systemically healthy Caucasian individuals from Russia aged roughly 6 to 90 years. Around 9.8 milliliters of peripheral blood were collected from each donor into EDTA-treated Vacutainer tubes. Ficoll-Paque density-gradient centrifugation was used to isolate PBMCs, with at least 6.5 million per sample. Trizol reagent was used to extract total RNA from the PBMCs, yielding at least 5.5 micrograms per sample. For every donor, flow cytometry on a PBMC aliquot measured the percentage of naive CD45RAhigh/CD27high T cells. The receptor comes from a man in his 70s in good health. Material for sequencing was blood. The rearranged segments are TRBV7-2 and TRBJ2-4; too little of a D gene remains to name it. The CDR3 has the sequence CASSPATGLSKNIQYF. The DNA is as follows: TGTGCCAGCAGCCCGGCCACGGGCCTTTCCAAAAACATTCAGTACTTC.